This T cell receptor beta chain was profiled in a study of vaccination effects on CD4 cells after COVID-19. Study background: Ahead of sequencing, the ViraFEST assay grew antigen-specific CD4+ T cells using viral peptide pools. Median timing of post-vaccine samples was 72 days after the second dose. Study-wide results and caveats: Late post-vaccination samples showed marked contraction of infection- and vaccine-induced clones.

Following a roughly 9-day culture, CD4+ T cells were purified. Subjects were given two BNT162b2 or mRNA-1273 vaccine doses. The data were produced by immunoSEQ multiplex PCR, yet TCRdb's version contains in-frame clones alone and is incomplete. The data hold around 62,000 clones, with 74% observed a single time. This clone was observed a few times. What it recognizes is unknown. This specimen consisted of CD4+ T cells from PBMCs cultured without peptide, obtained after COVID-19 vaccination. The sequence was obtained from a human donor who received a COVID-19 vaccine.

In nucleotides, the CDR3 is TGCAGCGTTGGACAGGGGGGGGCTGAAAAACTGTTTTTT. Translated, it gives CSVGQGGAEKLFF. The V gene is TRBV29-1, the J gene TRBJ1-4, with 9 nucleotides matching TRBD1. The ends lost 4 bases at V and 7 bases at J; junction bases unmatched: 4. Germline CDR1 is SQVTM and CDR2 is ANQGSEA. The length of the CDR3 is 13 residues.